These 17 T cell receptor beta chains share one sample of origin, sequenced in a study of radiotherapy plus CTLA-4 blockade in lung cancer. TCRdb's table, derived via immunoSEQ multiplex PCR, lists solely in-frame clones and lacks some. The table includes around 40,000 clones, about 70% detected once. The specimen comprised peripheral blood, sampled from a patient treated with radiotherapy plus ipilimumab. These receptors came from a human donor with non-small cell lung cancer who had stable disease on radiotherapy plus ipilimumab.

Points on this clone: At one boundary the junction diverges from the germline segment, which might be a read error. As DNA, the CDR3 is TGTGCCAGCTCACAAGGAGGCGGTATAGCGGGGGTATTC. Encoded protein: CASSQGGGIAGVF. V gene TRBV18 combines with J gene TRBJ2-7, with 9 bases aligning to TRBD2. CDR1 KGHSH and CDR2 LQKENI come from the germline V gene. The CDR3 is made up of 13 amino acids. The full variable domain, rest sourced from reference TRBV18 and TRBJ2-7, is NAGVMQNPRHLVRRRGQEARLRCSPMKGHSHVYWYRQLPEEGLKFMVYLQKENIIDESGMPKERFSAEFPKEGPSILRIQQVVRGDSAAYFCASSQGGGIAGVFGPGTRLTVT.

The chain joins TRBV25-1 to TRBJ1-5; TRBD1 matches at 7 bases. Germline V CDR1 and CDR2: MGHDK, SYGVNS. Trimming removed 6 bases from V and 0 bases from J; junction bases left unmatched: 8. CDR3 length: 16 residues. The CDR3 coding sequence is TGTGCCAGCAGCAATGACAGGGCTGGTAGCAATCAGCCCCAGCATTTT. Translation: CASSNDRAGSNQPQHF. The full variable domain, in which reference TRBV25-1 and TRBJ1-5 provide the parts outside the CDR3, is EADIYQTPRYLVIGTGKKITLECSQTMGHDKMYWYQQDPGMELHLIHYSYGVNSTEKGDLSSESTVSRIRTEHFPLTLESARPSHTSQYLCASSNDRAGSNQPQHFGDGTRLSIL.

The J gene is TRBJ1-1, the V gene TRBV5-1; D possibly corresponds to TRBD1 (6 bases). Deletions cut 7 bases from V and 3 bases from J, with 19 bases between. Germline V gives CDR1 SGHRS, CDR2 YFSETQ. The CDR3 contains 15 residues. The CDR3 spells CASRNPQGPYTEAFF. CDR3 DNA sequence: TGCGCCAGCCGGAACCCACAGGGACCTTACACTGAAGCTTTCTTT.

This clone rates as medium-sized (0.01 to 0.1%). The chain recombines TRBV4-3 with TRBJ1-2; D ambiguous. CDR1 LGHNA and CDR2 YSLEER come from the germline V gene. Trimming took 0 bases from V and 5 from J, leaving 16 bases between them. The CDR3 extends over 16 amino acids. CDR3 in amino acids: CASSQDIRPPTYGYTF. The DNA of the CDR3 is TGCGCCAGCAGCCAAGACATCAGGCCCCCTACTTATGGCTACACCTTC.

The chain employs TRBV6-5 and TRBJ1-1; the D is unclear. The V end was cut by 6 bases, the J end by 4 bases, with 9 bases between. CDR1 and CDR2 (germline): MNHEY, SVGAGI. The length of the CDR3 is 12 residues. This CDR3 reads CASSSGRTEAFF. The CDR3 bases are TGTGCCAGCAGCAGCGGGCGCACTGAAGCTTTCTTT.

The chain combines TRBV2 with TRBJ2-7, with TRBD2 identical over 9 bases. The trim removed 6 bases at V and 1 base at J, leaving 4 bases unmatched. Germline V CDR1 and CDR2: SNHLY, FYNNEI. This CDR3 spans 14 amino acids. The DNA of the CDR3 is TGTGCCAGCAGACAGACTAGCGGATCCTACGAGCAGTACTTC. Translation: CASRQTSGSYEQYF.

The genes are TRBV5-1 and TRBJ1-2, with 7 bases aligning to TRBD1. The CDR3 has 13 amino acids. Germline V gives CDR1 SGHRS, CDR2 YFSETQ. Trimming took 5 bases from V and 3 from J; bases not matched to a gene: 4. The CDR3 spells CASSYTGDYGYTF. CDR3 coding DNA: TGCGCCAGCAGTTATACAGGGGACTATGGCTACACCTTC.

Here the CDR3 DNA reads TGTGCCAGCAGGCGGGGGGTAAGGACCGGGGAGCTGTTTTTT. Translation gives CASRRGVRTGELFF. The chain couples TRBV21-1 to TRBJ2-2; the D call TRBD2 from the table was never checked on the DNA. TRBV21-1 is designated a pseudogene. The CDR3 covers 14 residues.

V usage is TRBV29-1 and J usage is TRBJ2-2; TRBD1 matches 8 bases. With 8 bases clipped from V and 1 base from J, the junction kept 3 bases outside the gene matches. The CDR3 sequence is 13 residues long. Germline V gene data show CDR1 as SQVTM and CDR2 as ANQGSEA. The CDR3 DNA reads TGCAGCACCGGACAGGGGAACACCGGGGAGCTGTTTTTT. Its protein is CSTGQGNTGELFF.

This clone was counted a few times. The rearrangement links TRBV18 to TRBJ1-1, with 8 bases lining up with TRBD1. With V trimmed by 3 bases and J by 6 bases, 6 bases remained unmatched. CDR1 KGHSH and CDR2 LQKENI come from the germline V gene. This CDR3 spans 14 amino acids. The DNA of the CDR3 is TGTGCCAGCTCACCGGTGCCAGGGGGCTCTGAAGCTTTCTTT. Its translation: CASSPVPGGSEAFF.

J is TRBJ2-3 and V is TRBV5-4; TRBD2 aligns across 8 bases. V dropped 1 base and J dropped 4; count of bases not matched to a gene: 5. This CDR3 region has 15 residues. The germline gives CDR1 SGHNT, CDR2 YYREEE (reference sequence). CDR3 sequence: CASSLSGGLADTQYF. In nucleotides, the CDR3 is TGTGCCAGCAGCTTGTCGGGGGGGCTCGCAGATACGCAGTATTTT.

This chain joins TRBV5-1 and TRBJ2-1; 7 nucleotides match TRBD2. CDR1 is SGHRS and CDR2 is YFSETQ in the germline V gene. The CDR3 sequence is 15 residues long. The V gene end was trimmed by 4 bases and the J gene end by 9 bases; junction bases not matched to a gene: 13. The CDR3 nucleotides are TGCGCCAGCAGCCCCCTGGCGGGGGTTCAGGGTGAGCAGTTCTTC. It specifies CASSPLAGVQGEQFF.

CDR3 amino acids: CASSYLGQFYEQYF. The DNA for the CDR3 is TGTGCCAGCAGTTACCTTGGACAGTTCTACGAGCAGTACTTC. The chain joins TRBV6-5 to TRBJ2-7; possibly TRBD1 for D (6 bases). Germline values: CDR1 MNHEY, CDR2 SVGAGI. This CDR3 has 14 residues. Between the trimmed V and J ends, which lost 2 bases and 3 bases, there was a span of 11 bases.

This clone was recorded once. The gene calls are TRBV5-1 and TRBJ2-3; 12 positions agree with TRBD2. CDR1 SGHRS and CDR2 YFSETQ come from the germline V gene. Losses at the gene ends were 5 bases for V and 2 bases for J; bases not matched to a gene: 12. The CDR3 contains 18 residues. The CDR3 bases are TGCGCCAGCAGGGGGGGACTAGCGGGCCAAGTAGTCACAGATACGCAGTATTTT. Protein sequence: CASRGGLAGQVVTDTQYF.

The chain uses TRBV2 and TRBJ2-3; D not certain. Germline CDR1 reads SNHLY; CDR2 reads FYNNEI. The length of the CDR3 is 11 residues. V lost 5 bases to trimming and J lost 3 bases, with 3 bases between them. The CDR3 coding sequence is TGTGCCAGCAGTACTACAGATACGCAGTATTTT. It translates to CASSTTDTQYF. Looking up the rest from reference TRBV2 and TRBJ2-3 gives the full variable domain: EPEVTQTPSHQVTQMGQEVILRCVPISNHLYFYWYRQILGQKVEFLVSFYNNEISEKSEIFDDQFSVERPDGSNFTLKIRSTKLEDSAMYFCASSTTDTQYFGPGTRLTVL.

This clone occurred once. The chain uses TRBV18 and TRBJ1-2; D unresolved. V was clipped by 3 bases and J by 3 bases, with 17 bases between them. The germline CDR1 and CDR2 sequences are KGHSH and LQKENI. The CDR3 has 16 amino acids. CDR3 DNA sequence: TGTGCCAGCTCACCCAACCGAAACAGCGGCTACTATGGCTACACCTTC. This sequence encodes CASSPNRNSGYYGYTF. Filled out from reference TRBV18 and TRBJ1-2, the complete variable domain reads NAGVMQNPRHLVRRRGQEARLRCSPMKGHSHVYWYRQLPEEGLKFMVYLQKENIIDESGMPKERFSAEFPKEGPSILRIQQVVRGDSAAYFCASSPNRNSGYYGYTFGSGTRLTVV.

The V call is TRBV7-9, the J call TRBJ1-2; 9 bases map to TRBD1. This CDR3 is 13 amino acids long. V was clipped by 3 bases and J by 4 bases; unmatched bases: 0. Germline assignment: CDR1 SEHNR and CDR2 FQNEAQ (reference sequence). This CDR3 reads CASSLDRGYGYTF. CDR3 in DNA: TGTGCCAGCAGCTTGGACAGGGGCTATGGCTACACCTTC.